These 18 T cell receptor beta chains were sequenced from one sample in a study of blood T cell repertoires in COVID-19. Some clones are missing from TCRdb's copy, which holds only in-frame ones; the method was immunoSEQ multiplex PCR. The sample has under 250,000 clones; around 81% are singletons. The material sequenced was peripheral blood. The origin of the receptors is a woman aged 60-75 years with acute or convalescent COVID-19.

The V gene is TRBV28, the J gene TRBJ1-3; a possible D gene is TRBD1 (5 bases). V was shortened by 3 bases and J by 1 base, with 10 bases between the two germline ends. Germline loops: CDR1 MDHEN, CDR2 SYDVKM. This CDR3 has 15 amino acids. The CDR3 reads CASSLRGVSGNTIYF. CDR3 nucleotide sequence: TGTGCCAGCAGTTTGCGGGGGGTTTCTGGAAACACCATATATTTT.

This sequence joins TRBV30 and TRBJ1-3, with D hard to call. The CDR3 is made up of 14 amino acids. With 6 bases removed from V and 0 bases from J, the gap between germline ends came to 12 bases. Germline V gene data show CDR1 as GTSNPN and CDR2 as SVGIG (reference sequence). Here the CDR3 reads CACSSLFSGNTIYF. The CDR3 region has the DNA TGTGCCTGCTCCTCTTTGTTCTCTGGAAACACCATATATTTT. The full variable domain, in which reference TRBV30 and TRBJ1-3 provide the parts outside the CDR3, is SQTIHQWPATLVQPVGSPLSLECTVEGTSNPNLYWYRQAAGRGLQLLFYSVGIGQISSEVPQNLSASRPQDRQFILSSKKLLLSDSGFYLCACSSLFSGNTIYFGEGSWLTVV.

The chain employs TRBV6-2 or TRBV6-3 and TRBJ2-3; TRBD1 might be the D (5 bases). CDR1 MNHEY and CDR2 SVGEGT come from the germline V gene. The length of the CDR3 is 15 residues. V lost 6 bases, J lost 2 bases, and 15 bases lay in between. The DNA of the CDR3 is TGTGCCAGCAGCCCATATACAGGTTACACAGATACGCAGTATTTT. Its translation is CASSPYTGYTDTQYF.

The J gene is TRBJ1-3, the V gene TRBV15; 9 nucleotides align to TRBD1. This CDR3 is 16 amino acids long. Per the germline V gene, CDR1 is LNHNV and CDR2 is YYDKDF (reference sequence). J lost 4 bases, V lost 0 bases, and 4 bases had no gene match. CDR3 protein: CATSRERTGVGNTIYF. DNA of the CDR3: TGTGCCACCAGCAGAGAGCGGACAGGGGTGGGAAACACCATATATTTT.

This chain connects TRBV4-3 to TRBJ2-3, with 13 bases identical to TRBD2. Trimming cost V 0 bases and J 0 bases; bases outside gene matches: 6. This CDR3 spans 19 amino acids. Germline assignment: CDR1 LGHNA and CDR2 YSLEER. CDR3 residues: CASSQDPTSGGASTDTQYF. The CDR3 DNA sequence: TGCGCCAGCAGCCAAGATCCAACTAGCGGGGGGGCTAGCACAGATACGCAGTATTTT.

The genes are TRBV5-4 and TRBJ1-2; 7 nucleotides agree with TRBD1. The J segment lost 0 bases and the V segment lost 4 bases, leaving 6 bases of the junction unmatched. The germline V gene has CDR1 SGHNT and CDR2 YYREEE (reference sequence). The CDR3 loop spans 15 amino acids. The CDR3 coding sequence is TGTGCCAGCAGCCAGTGGACAGGAGCTAACTATGGCTACACCTTC. Translated, it gives CASSQWTGANYGYTF.

V and J are TRBV4-1 and TRBJ1-2; no clear D. The germline gives CDR1 MGHRA, CDR2 YSYEKL. V was shortened by 1 base and J by 7 bases, with 10 bases between the two germline ends. This CDR3 is built from 13 residues. In nucleotides, the CDR3 is TGCGCCAGCAGCCAAGGGGTGGACTTTGGCTACACCTTC. Residues: CASSQGVDFGYTF.

The chain uses TRBV6-1 and TRBJ1-3; D call uncertain. CDR1 is MNHNS and CDR2 is SASEGT in the germline V gene. The CDR3 totals 14 residues. Between the trimmed V and J ends, which lost 6 bases and 0 bases, there was a span of 9 bases. DNA for the CDR3: TGTGCCAGCAGCTCCCGTTACTCTGGAAACACCATATATTTT. Protein: CASSSRYSGNTIYF.

This chain links TRBV4-2 with TRBJ1-3; 7 bases align to TRBD1. V dropped 0 bases and J dropped 0; count of bases not matched to a gene: 8. Germline loops: CDR1 LGHNA, CDR2 YNFKEQ. This CDR3 is 18 amino acids long. The CDR3 spells CASSQDPPTGISGNTIYF. DNA of the CDR3: TGTGCCAGCAGCCAAGATCCGCCGACAGGGATCTCTGGAAACACCATATATTTT.

Comment on this clone: One end of the junction does not line up with germline, which may come from a read error. This rearrangement joins TRBV2 to TRBJ1-2; TRBD1 matches at 7 bases. Germline CDR1 SNHLY, CDR2 FYNNEI. CDR3 length: 15 residues. The CDR3 protein is CASSESFGQGRGHAF. Written as DNA, the CDR3 is TGTGCCAGCAGTGAAAGCTTCGGCCAGGGTAGGGGGCACGCCTTC.

The chain uses TRBV6-5 and TRBJ2-7; 9 nucleotides align to TRBD1. The ends lost 2 bases at V and 5 bases at J; junction bases unmatched: 10. Germline CDR1 and CDR2: MNHEY and SVGAGI. CDR3 length equals 16 residues. CDR3: CASSYRPGTGIDEQYF. The CDR3, as DNA: TGTGCCAGCAGTTACAGGCCCGGGACAGGGATCGACGAGCAGTACTTC.

The chain is built from TRBV19 and TRBJ2-2, with D uncertain. CDR1 is LNHDA and CDR2 is SQIVND in the germline V gene (reference sequence). Trimming pared 5 bases from V and 2 bases from J, leaving 15 bases between. The CDR3 totals 16 residues. The CDR3 loop is CASSLAFQRNTGELFF. As DNA, the CDR3 is TGTGCCAGTAGTCTCGCCTTTCAGCGAAACACCGGGGAGCTGTTTTTT.

The chain carries TRBV6-2 or TRBV6-3 and TRBJ1-1, with 7 bases identical to TRBD1. This CDR3 is 14 amino acids long. With V trimmed by 6 bases and J by 0 bases, 4 bases remained unmatched. Germline-derived CDR1 and CDR2 are MNHEY and SVGEGT. The DNA of the CDR3 is TGTGCCAGCAGCGGACAGGCCCTGAACACTGAAGCTTTCTTT. Translated, it gives CASSGQALNTEAFF.

The chain uses TRBV6-1 and TRBJ1-1, with D possibly being TRBD1 (6 bases). Germline lookup yields CDR1 MNHNS and CDR2 SASEGT. The V gene lost 0 bases and the J gene lost 2 bases, with 10 bases spanning the gap. The CDR3 length is 15 residues. The CDR3 spells CASSEAGAINTEAFF. The CDR3 DNA follows: TGTGCCAGCAGTGAAGCGGGGGCGATAAACACTGAAGCTTTCTTT.

V and J are TRBV15 and TRBJ2-5; TRBD1 matches 9 bases. CDR1 is LNHNV, CDR2 YYDKDF, per germline (reference sequence). The CDR3 is made up of 15 amino acids. Trimming cost V 4 bases and J 5 bases; bases outside gene matches: 8. The CDR3 loop reads CATSKDRGREETQYF. CDR3 nucleotides: TGTGCCACCAGCAAGGACAGGGGAAGGGAGGAGACCCAGTACTTC.

The chain has TRBV2 and TRBJ2-1; D call uncertain. The CDR3 runs 14 residues. V lost 1 base and J lost 4, with 8 bases in between. Per the germline V gene, CDR1 is SNHLY and CDR2 is FYNNEI. CDR3 bases: TGTGCCAGCAGTGAAGAAAGGCGGTACAATGAGCAGTTCTTC. Translation: CASSEERRYNEQFF.

The rearrangement links TRBV12-3 or TRBV12-4 to TRBJ2-2; the D is unclear. The CDR3 spans 13 residues. V gave up 7 bases and J gave up 3 bases, with 9 bases separating them. CDR3 nucleotide sequence: TGTGCCAGCATTACCGAGGACACCGGGGAGCTGTTTTTT. It translates to CASITEDTGELFF.

This chain connects TRBV6-5 to TRBJ2-7; perhaps TRBD1 as D (6 bases). Germline loops: CDR1 MNHEY, CDR2 SVGAGI. The CDR3 runs to 14 residues. V was clipped by 6 bases and J by 0 bases, with 12 bases between them. The CDR3 protein is CASSRTDISYEQYF. DNA for the CDR3: TGTGCCAGCAGCAGGACAGACATCTCCTACGAGCAGTACTTC.